This TCR beta chain derives from a study of T cells expressing NK-cell markers. TCRdb reprocessed the 5' RACE reads and keeps a single row for each CDR3 protein, giving no DNA. The ten most abundant clones cover roughly 3.6% of a sample with about 550,000 distinct CDR3 sequences. CDR1 and CDR2 (germline): MGHDK, SYGVNS. The length of the CDR3 is 15 residues. The sequencing sample was made of blood T cells: a sorted CD56 or NKG2C T cell subset, CD4+ or CD8+ T cells, or bulk PBMC T cells (not recorded which). The V gene is TRBV25-1, the J gene TRBJ1-2. The sequence was collected from a man aged 18-30 years in good health. The CDR3 spells CASSEIGGNNYGYTF.